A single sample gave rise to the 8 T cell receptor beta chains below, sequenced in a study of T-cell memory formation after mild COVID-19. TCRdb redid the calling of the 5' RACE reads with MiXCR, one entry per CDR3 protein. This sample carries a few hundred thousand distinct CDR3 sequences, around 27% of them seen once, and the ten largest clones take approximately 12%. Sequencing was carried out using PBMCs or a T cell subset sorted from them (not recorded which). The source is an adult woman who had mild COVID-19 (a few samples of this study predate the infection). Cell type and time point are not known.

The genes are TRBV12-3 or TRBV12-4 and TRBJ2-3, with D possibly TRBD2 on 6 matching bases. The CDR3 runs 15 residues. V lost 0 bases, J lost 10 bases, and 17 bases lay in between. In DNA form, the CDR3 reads TGTGCCAGCAGTTTAGCGCAGGGCGGGGCCGGCTCGCAGTATTTT. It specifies CASSLAQGGAGSQYF.

The CDR3 here is CASSFELAGAPDEQFF. The CDR3 DNA sequence: TGTGCCAGCAGTTTTGAACTAGCGGGAGCCCCGGATGAGCAGTTCTTC. The rearrangement uses TRBV12-3 or TRBV12-4 and TRBJ2-1; 11 bases align to TRBD2. CDR3 length: 16 residues. The junction had 9 bases not matched to a gene; V was cut back by 3 bases and J by 8 bases.

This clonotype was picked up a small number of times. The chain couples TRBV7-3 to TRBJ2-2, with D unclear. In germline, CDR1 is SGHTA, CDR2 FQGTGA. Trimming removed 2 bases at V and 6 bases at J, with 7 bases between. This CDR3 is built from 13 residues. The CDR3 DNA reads TGTGCCAGCAGCTTAGGCGTCGCCGGGGAGCTGTTTTTT. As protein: CASSLGVAGELFF. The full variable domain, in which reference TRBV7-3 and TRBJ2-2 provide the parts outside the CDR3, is GAGVSQTPSNKVTEKGKYVELRCDPISGHTALYWYRQSLGQGPEFLIYFQGTGAADDSGLPNDRFFAVRPEGSVSTLKIQRTERGDSAVYLCASSLGVAGELFFGEGSRLTVL.

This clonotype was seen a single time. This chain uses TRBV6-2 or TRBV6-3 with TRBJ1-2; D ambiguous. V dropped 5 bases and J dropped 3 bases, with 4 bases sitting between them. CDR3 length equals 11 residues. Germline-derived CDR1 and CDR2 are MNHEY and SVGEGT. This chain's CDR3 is CASSDYYGYTF. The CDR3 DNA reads TGTGCCAGCAGTGACTACTATGGCTACACCTTC.

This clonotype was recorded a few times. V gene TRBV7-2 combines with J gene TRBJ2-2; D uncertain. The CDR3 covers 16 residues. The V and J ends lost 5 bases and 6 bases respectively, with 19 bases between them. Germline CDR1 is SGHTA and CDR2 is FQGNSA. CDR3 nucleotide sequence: TGTGCCAGCAGCATAGTCGGTCGGATCGAATCCGGGGAGCTGTTTTTT. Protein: CASSIVGRIESGELFF.

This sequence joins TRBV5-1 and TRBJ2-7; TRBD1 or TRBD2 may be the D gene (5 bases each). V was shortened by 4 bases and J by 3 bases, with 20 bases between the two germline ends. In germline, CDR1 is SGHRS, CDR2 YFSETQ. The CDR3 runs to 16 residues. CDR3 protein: CASSPQTWGGLYEQYF. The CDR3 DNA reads TGCGCCAGCAGCCCGCAAACGTGGGGCGGACTCTACGAGCAGTACTTC. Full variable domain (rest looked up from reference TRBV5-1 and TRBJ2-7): KAGVTQTPRYLIKTRGQQVTLSCSPISGHRSVSWYQQTPGQGLQFLFEYFSETQRNKGNFPGRFSGRQFSNSRSEMNVSTLELGDSALYLCASSPQTWGGLYEQYFGPGTRLTVT.

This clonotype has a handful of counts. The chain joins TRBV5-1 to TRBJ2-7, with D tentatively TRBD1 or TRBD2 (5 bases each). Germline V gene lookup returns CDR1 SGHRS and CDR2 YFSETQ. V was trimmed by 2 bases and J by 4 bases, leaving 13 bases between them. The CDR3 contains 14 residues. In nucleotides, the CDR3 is TGCGCCAGCAGCTTAGGGGTCTCGGGATACGAGCAGTACTTC. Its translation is CASSLGVSGYEQYF.

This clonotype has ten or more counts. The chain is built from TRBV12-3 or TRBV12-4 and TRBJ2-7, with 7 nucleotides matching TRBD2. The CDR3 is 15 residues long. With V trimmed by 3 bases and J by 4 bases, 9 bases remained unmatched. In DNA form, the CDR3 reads TGTGCCAGCAGTTTGGTACAGACTAGCTCGTACGAGCAGTACTTC. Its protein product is CASSLVQTSSYEQYF.